The 5 T cell receptor beta chains below come from one sample, sequenced in a study of cytomegalovirus exposure and HLA in healthy donors. Primers: 60 Vbeta forward and 13 Jbeta reverse. Sequenced by immunoSEQ multiplex PCR; TCRdb stores in-frame clones only, minus some. This sample has 99,000 or so clones, with around 75% found just once. Sequenced: PBMCs. The receptors shown here come from a man between 25 and 39 years old in good health and CMV-seronegative.

This clone has only one observation. V is TRBV7-2 and J is TRBJ2-7; TRBD2 agrees at 10 bases. The V gene end was trimmed by 0 bases and the J gene end by 2 bases; junction bases not matched to a gene: 4. The germline gives CDR1 SGHTA, CDR2 FQGNSA. The CDR3 loop spans 16 amino acids. In DNA form, the CDR3 reads TGTGCCAGCAGCTTAGCGACTAGCGGGTTCACCTACGAGCAGTACTTC. This codes for CASSLATSGFTYEQYF.

The chain combines TRBV28 with TRBJ2-1; 10 nucleotides align to TRBD2. V lost 6 bases, J lost 8 bases, and 4 bases stayed unmatched. CDR1 MDHEN and CDR2 SYDVKM come from the germline V gene. The CDR3 length is 13 residues. The CDR3 region is CASRPAGGDEQFF. The CDR3 DNA reads as TGTGCCAGCAGACCAGCGGGAGGGGATGAGCAGTTCTTC.

The chain has TRBV2 and TRBJ1-2; D ambiguous. Trimming removed 7 bases from V and 7 bases from J, with 7 bases in between. This CDR3 comprises 10 residues. In germline, CDR1 is SNHLY, CDR2 FYNNEI. CDR3 sequence: CASKEGGYTF. The CDR3 nucleotides are TGTGCCAGCAAAGAGGGTGGCTACACCTTC.

The chain recombines TRBV7-9 with TRBJ2-7; TRBD1 matches 8 bases. Germline CDR1 reads SEHNR; CDR2 reads FQNEAQ (reference sequence). With 6 bases clipped from V and 5 bases from J, the junction kept 6 bases outside the gene matches. CDR3 length: 13 amino acids. CDR3 nucleotide sequence: TGTGCCAGCAGACGCGACAGGGGCAACGAGCAGTACTTC. Residues: CASRRDRGNEQYF.

Note on this clone: This same CDR3 is encoded by further DNA sequences in the sample. This chain links TRBV5-1 with TRBJ1-1; TRBD1 agrees at 9 bases. V was clipped by 4 bases and J by 4 bases; unmatched bases: 5. The length of the CDR3 is 14 residues. In germline, CDR1 is SGHRS, CDR2 YFSETQ. The CDR3 bases are TGCGCCAGCAGCCCGGGACAGGGATCCACTGAAGCTTTCTTT. It specifies CASSPGQGSTEAFF. The variable domain in full, with the rest retrieved from reference TRBV5-1 and TRBJ1-1, is KAGVTQTPRYLIKTRGQQVTLSCSPISGHRSVSWYQQTPGQGLQFLFEYFSETQRNKGNFPGRFSGRQFSNSRSEMNVSTLELGDSALYLCASSPGQGSTEAFFGQGTRLTVV.